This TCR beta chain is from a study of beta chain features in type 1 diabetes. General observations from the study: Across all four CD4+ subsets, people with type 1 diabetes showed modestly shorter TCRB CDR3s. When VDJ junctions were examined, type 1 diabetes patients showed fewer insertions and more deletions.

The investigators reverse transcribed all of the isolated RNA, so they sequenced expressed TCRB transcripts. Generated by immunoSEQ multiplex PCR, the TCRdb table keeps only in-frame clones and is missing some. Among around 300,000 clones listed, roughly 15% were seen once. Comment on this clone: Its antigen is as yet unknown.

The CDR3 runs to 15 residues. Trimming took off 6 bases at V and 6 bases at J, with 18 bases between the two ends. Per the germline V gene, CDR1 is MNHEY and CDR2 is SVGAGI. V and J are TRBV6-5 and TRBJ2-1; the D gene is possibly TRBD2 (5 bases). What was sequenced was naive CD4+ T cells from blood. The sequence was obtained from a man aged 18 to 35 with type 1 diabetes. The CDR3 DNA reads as TGTGCCAGCAGCCTAGATGGAATACTAGGCAATGAGCAGTTCTTC. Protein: CASSLDGILGNEQFF.